There are a few counts of the clone carrying this T cell receptor (beta chain). What it recognizes is unknown. This record comes from a study of identical twins. Points from the study as a whole: Modeled out-of-frame TCR alpha sharing in monozygotic twins fell below observed levels. With abundant cord blood beta clonotypes, insertions were fewer; memory repertoires showed no such pattern. Out-of-frame beta chain sequences displayed weaker excess sharing between twins.

With no exceptions, donors were healthy Caucasians. This CDR3 contains 15 residues. Germline lookup yields CDR1 MNHEY and CDR2 SVGAGI. J was trimmed by 4 bases and V by 8 bases; bases with no gene match: 7. TCRdb re-analysed the 5' RACE reads in MiXCR, keeping a single row per CDR3 protein. The table has 700,000 to 950,000 distinct CDR3 sequences, around 12% seen once. These records were also assigned to another study, of yellow fever vaccine responses in identical twins.

This TCR came from a woman under 30 in good health. Sequenced sample: PBMCs. The rearrangement joins TRBV6-5 to TRBJ2-2, with 10 bases fitting TRBD2. CDR3 sequence (DNA): TGTGCCAGCCGTACTAGCGGGACCATCACCGGGGAGCTGTTTTTT. It is translated as CASRTSGTITGELFF.